Listed here are 31 T cell receptor beta chains from one sample, sequenced in a study of cytomegalovirus exposure and HLA in healthy donors (dated by TCRdb to 2017 to 2019). Receptors were amplified or captured by the immunoSEQ multiplex PCR assay. For the multiplex PCR, a mixture combining 60 forward primers for TCR Vbeta segments and 13 reverse primers for TCR Jbeta segments was used. TCRdb limited this immuneACCESS table to in-frame rearrangements with V and J called. A share of clones is missing; checked studies link under half to unresolved V genes, and the rest is unexplained. The sample profile shows about 170,000 clones; roughly 83% of them were found once. 0.38% of the sample rests with the top ten. Sequencing input: PBMCs. These receptor sequences come from a boy aged 2 to 10 in good health and CMV-seronegative.

The CDR3 reads CASSIGVRRAYEQYF. The CDR3 region has the DNA TGTGCCAGCAGCATAGGGGTAAGGAGGGCCTACGAGCAGTACTTC. The chain couples TRBV11-1 to TRBJ2-7; perhaps TRBD2 as D (6 bases). CDR1 and CDR2 (germline): SGHAT, FQDESV (reference sequence). V was pared by 5 bases and J by 2 bases, with 16 bases between. The CDR3 consists of 15 residues.

V is TRBV5-6 and J is TRBJ2-1, with D perhaps TRBD1 (5 bases). Looked up from germline, CDR1 is SGHDT and CDR2 is YYEEEE. CDR3 size: 14 residues. V lost 4 bases and J lost 8, with 16 bases in between. The CDR3 sequence is CASSPQDFRHEQFF. CDR3 coding DNA: TGTGCCAGCAGCCCACAGGATTTTAGGCATGAGCAGTTCTTC.

Only one count was recorded for this clone. The rearrangement joins TRBV27 to TRBJ1-4, with 8 bases aligning to TRBD1. The CDR3 extends over 15 amino acids. Germline V lookup: CDR1 MNHEY, CDR2 SMNVEV (reference sequence). Losses at the gene ends were 3 bases for V and 2 bases for J; bases not matched to a gene: 2. This CDR3 is CASSFSGGTNEKLFF. In DNA form, the CDR3 reads TGTGCCAGCAGTTTTTCAGGGGGCACTAATGAAAAACTGTTTTTT.

This clone was seen once. The chain links TRBV27 to TRBJ1-1, with 8 bases that match TRBD1. The CDR3 is 15 residues long. Germline V lookup: CDR1 MNHEY, CDR2 SMNVEV (reference sequence). The J segment lost 1 base and the V segment lost 1 base, leaving 2 bases of the junction unmatched. The CDR3 region has the DNA TGTGCCAGCAGTTTATGGACAGGGAGGAACACTGAAGCTTTCTTT. Translation gives CASSLWTGRNTEAFF.

This chain links TRBV7-2 with TRBJ2-5; TRBD1 matches at 9 bases. This CDR3 region has 14 residues. Germline V gene data show CDR1 as SGHTA and CDR2 as FQGNSA. V shed 6 bases and J 4 bases; nucleotides not matched to a gene: 6. DNA of the CDR3: TGTGCCAGCAGTGTAGGACAGGGGCGAGAGACCCAGTACTTC. As protein: CASSVGQGRETQYF.

V and J are TRBV28 and TRBJ2-7; D perhaps matches TRBD2 (6 bases). Trimming took off 8 bases at V and 3 bases at J, with 11 bases between the two ends. CDR1 and CDR2 from the germline V gene are MDHEN and SYDVKM. The CDR3 sequence is 12 residues long. The CDR3 DNA follows: TGTGCCAGCGGCCTCGGGGGCTACGAGCAGTACTTC. Its translation: CASGLGGYEQYF.

V usage is TRBV18 and J usage is TRBJ1-1, with D possibly being TRBD1 (5 bases). The germline V gene encodes CDR1 KGHSH and CDR2 LQKENI. Trimming took 2 bases from V and 3 from J, leaving 16 bases between them. The CDR3 consists of 16 residues. The CDR3 coding sequence is TGTGCCAGCTCACCAGGGAGGGGTACGTTGGACACTGAAGCTTTCTTT. This translates into CASSPGRGTLDTEAFF.

The chain combines TRBV6-5 with TRBJ2-5; a weak D match, TRBD2 (7 bases). The CDR3 consists of 15 residues. Germline V gene data show CDR1 as MNHEY and CDR2 as SVGAGI. Trimming shortened V by 0 bases and J by 4 bases, and 12 bases separated the two germline ends. The CDR3 sequence: CASSYSQGGSETQYF. The CDR3 DNA reads as TGTGCCAGCAGTTACTCACAGGGAGGGTCAGAGACCCAGTACTTC.

V gene TRBV19 combines with J gene TRBJ1-5, with D hard to call. The length of the CDR3 is 16 residues. Trimming cost V 6 bases and J 4 bases, with 19 bases left between them. Germline-derived CDR1 and CDR2 are LNHDA and SQIVND (reference sequence). CDR3 coding DNA: TGTGCCAGTAGGATCCAGGCCCCCTCTGGGAATCAGCCCCAGCATTTT. This encodes CASRIQAPSGNQPQHF.

The genes are TRBV28 and TRBJ1-4, with 8 bases aligning to TRBD1. CDR3 size: 15 residues. Germline CDR1 is MDHEN and CDR2 is SYDVKM. J gave up 8 bases and V 5 bases, and 10 bases lay outside the gene matches. Here the CDR3 reads CASSVTGGSREKLFF. CDR3 DNA: TGTGCCAGCAGTGTCACAGGGGGGTCGCGCGAAAAACTGTTTTTT.

This clone was observed a handful of times. The chain combines TRBV6-1 with TRBJ2-7, with D possibly matching TRBD2 (5 bases). The germline V gene has CDR1 MNHNS and CDR2 SASEGT. V shed 2 bases and J shed 7 bases, with 18 bases lying between them. The CDR3 runs to 15 residues. In DNA, the CDR3 is TGTGCCAGCAGTGAAATCATGAGGAGGTCGGGTGAGCAGTACTTC. Translating it yields CASSEIMRRSGEQYF.

This chain connects TRBV4-1 to TRBJ2-7, with 7 bases fitting TRBD1. CDR1 is MGHRA, CDR2 YSYEKL, per germline. J lost 2 bases, V lost 2 bases, and 6 bases had no gene match. The CDR3 contains 15 residues. CDR3 protein: CASSQLSQGAYEQYF. The DNA for the CDR3 is TGCGCCAGCAGCCAATTATCCCAGGGGGCCTACGAGCAGTACTTC.

Notes on this clone: This sample includes further DNA sequences coding for the same CDR3. The chain links TRBV18 to TRBJ1-1; D gene ambiguous. The CDR3 is 13 residues long. V was shortened by 3 bases and J by 1 base, with 6 bases between the two germline ends. Germline V gene data show CDR1 as KGHSH and CDR2 as LQKENI. CDR3 protein: CASSPRGNTEAFF. The CDR3 nucleotides read TGTGCCAGCTCACCGCGGGGGAACACTGAAGCTTTCTTT.

This chain links TRBV2 with TRBJ2-5; 13 positions agree with TRBD2. The V gene's germline CDR1 is SNHLY and CDR2 FYNNEI. This CDR3 contains 15 residues. J was trimmed by 4 bases and V by 4 bases; bases with no gene match: 3. The CDR3 reads CASSAGLAGIETQYF. Here the CDR3 DNA reads TGTGCCAGCAGTGCGGGACTAGCGGGAATAGAGACCCAGTACTTC.

This clone was seen once. The chain carries TRBV5-4 and TRBJ2-7; D is possibly TRBD1 (6 bases). V lost 4 bases and J lost 5, with 16 bases in between. The germline gives CDR1 SGHNT, CDR2 YYREEE (reference sequence). The CDR3 is 14 residues long. CDR3 sequence: CASSPKTGRDEQYF. CDR3 nucleotides: TGTGCCAGCAGCCCCAAAACAGGGCGAGACGAGCAGTACTTC.

As to this clone: Other nucleotide sequences from this sample produce the same CDR3. This chain joins TRBV7-9 and TRBJ1-2; tentatively, D is TRBD1 (6 bases). The germline V gene encodes CDR1 SEHNR and CDR2 FQNEAQ (reference sequence). The CDR3 is made up of 13 amino acids. Trimming removed 3 bases at V and 2 bases at J, with 7 bases between. The CDR3 sequence: CASSFGQNYGYTF. CDR3 DNA: TGTGCCAGCAGCTTTGGACAGAACTATGGCTACACCTTC.

This clone was seen only once. This chain links TRBV10-3 with TRBJ2-3, with 12 positions matching TRBD2. The ends lost 3 bases at V and 5 bases at J; junction bases unmatched: 12. CDR1 and CDR2 from the germline V gene are ENHRY and SYGVKD. The CDR3 covers 18 residues. The CDR3 sequence is CAISDSSGRAKRGDTQYF. CDR3 sequence (DNA): TGTGCCATCAGTGACTCTAGCGGGAGGGCCAAGCGGGGAGATACGCAGTATTTT.

The genes are TRBV7-9 and TRBJ2-7; TRBD1 is a possible D gene (5 bases). The CDR3 loop spans 14 amino acids. V was cut by 1 base and J by 5 bases, with 12 bases left in between. CDR1 is SEHNR and CDR2 is FQNEAQ in the germline V gene (reference sequence). In DNA form, the CDR3 reads TGTGCCAGCAGCTTAGAAGCAGGGTCTGACGAGCAGTACTTC. Translating gives CASSLEAGSDEQYF.

This chain joins TRBV5-1 and TRBJ2-1; D might be TRBD1 (7 bases). The CDR3 spans 16 residues. Germline V gene lookup returns CDR1 SGHRS and CDR2 YFSETQ. The V end lost 2 bases, the J end lost 2 bases, and 14 bases lay between the germline ends. This CDR3 is CASSLNRGGAYNEQFF. The DNA for the CDR3 is TGCGCCAGCAGCTTAAACAGGGGAGGCGCCTACAATGAGCAGTTCTTC.

DNA for the CDR3: TGTGCCAGTAGCTTTAGCGGGAGGCTCGCAGATACGCAGTATTTT. Encoded protein: CASSFSGRLADTQYF. The V call is TRBV19, the J call TRBJ2-3, with 10 positions matching TRBD2. The junction had 7 bases not matched to a gene; V was cut back by 6 bases and J by 4 bases. Germline V gives CDR1 LNHDA, CDR2 SQIVND (reference sequence). The CDR3 extends over 15 amino acids.

The chain joins TRBV11-2 to TRBJ2-7, with 7 nucleotides matching TRBD1. The V gene end was trimmed by 5 bases and the J gene end by 2 bases; junction bases not matched to a gene: 6. The CDR3 consists of 14 residues. Germline V gene lookup returns CDR1 SGHAT and CDR2 FQNNGV. CDR3 in amino acids: CASSAGTDPYEQYF. CDR3 bases: TGTGCCAGCAGCGCAGGGACAGACCCCTACGAGCAGTACTTC.

Details on this clone: This CDR3 is also generated by other DNA sequences in the sample. This rearrangement joins TRBV6-1 to TRBJ1-1; 9 nucleotides align to TRBD1. CDR3 length: 13 amino acids. In germline, CDR1 is MNHNS, CDR2 SASEGT. With 6 bases clipped from V and 5 bases from J, the junction kept 4 bases outside the gene matches. CDR3 bases: TGTGCCAGCAGCACGACAGGGGGGACTGAAGCTTTCTTT. Its translation: CASSTTGGTEAFF.

This rearrangement joins TRBV27 to TRBJ2-1; 9 bases align to TRBD2. The V and J ends lost 8 bases and 2 bases, in that order; junction bases with no gene match: 7. This CDR3 has 15 residues. The germline V gene encodes CDR1 MNHEY and CDR2 SMNVEV (reference sequence). CDR3 loop: CASLAGRATYNEQFF. The CDR3 nucleotides read TGTGCCAGCCTAGCGGGACGGGCGACCTACAATGAGCAGTTCTTC.

The chain uses TRBV6-5 and TRBJ2-7, with 7 nucleotides matching TRBD1. There are 16 residues in the CDR3. Per germline, CDR1 MNHEY and CDR2 SVGAGI. V lost 0 bases and J lost 0; bases outside the gene matches: 5. The CDR3 DNA reads TGTGCCAGCAGTTACTCGCACGGGACAGCCTCCTACGAGCAGTACTTC. Amino acids: CASSYSHGTASYEQYF.

This chain uses TRBV9 with TRBJ2-1; D ambiguous. CDR3 size: 17 residues. Germline CDR1 SGDLS, CDR2 YYNGEE. The V gene lost 0 bases and the J gene lost 0 bases, with 13 bases spanning the gap. The DNA for the CDR3 is TGTGCCAGCAGCGTAGCGCGGAACCGGAGCTCCTACAATGAGCAGTTCTTC. As protein: CASSVARNRSSYNEQFF.

The chain is built from TRBV7-9 and TRBJ1-1; a possible D gene is TRBD1 (5 bases). Trimming removed 7 bases from V and 7 bases from J, with 13 bases in between. The CDR3 contains 12 residues. Germline V gene sequence: CDR1 SEHNR, CDR2 FQNEAQ (reference sequence). For the CDR3, the DNA is TGTGCCAGCAAGAGCGGGGGACTTGAAGCTTTCTTT. Translation: CASKSGGLEAFF.

The chain carries TRBV2 and TRBJ2-5; D gene ambiguous. The J call is in doubt because the DNA end fits TRBJ2-7 better. CDR1 is SNHLY, CDR2 FYNNEI, per germline. CDR3 length: 15 amino acids. The CDR3 nucleotides read TGTGCCAGCATTCAGCTACAGCCCAGCTCCTACGAGCAGTACTTC. Translation: CASIQLQPSSYEQYF.

This clone showed up just a few times. The chain couples TRBV5-4 to TRBJ2-1; 10 nucleotides agree with TRBD2. Germline V gene data show CDR1 as SGHNT and CDR2 as YYREEE (reference sequence). V was clipped by 4 bases and J by 6 bases; unmatched bases: 10. This CDR3 has 16 residues. The CDR3 DNA sequence: TGTGCCAGCAGCCTCTCCCTCAGCGGGAGGGGCAATGAGCAGTTCTTC. It specifies CASSLSLSGRGNEQFF. The whole variable domain, remainder taken from reference TRBV5-4 and TRBJ2-1, is ETGVTQSPTHLIKTRGQQVTLRCSSQSGHNTVSWYQQALGQGPQFIFQYYREEENGRGNFPPRFSGLQFPNYSSELNVNALELDDSALYLCASSLSLSGRGNEQFFGPGTRLTVL.

The J gene is TRBJ2-1, the V gene TRBV5-4, with D perhaps matching TRBD1 (6 bases). Germline CDR1 reads SGHNT; CDR2 reads YYREEE (reference sequence). The CDR3 loop spans 16 amino acids. V lost 0 bases to trimming and J lost 6 bases, with 16 bases between them. In nucleotides, the CDR3 is TGTGCCAGCAGCTTGGGGGGGCTAGGCACTGGCAATGAGCAGTTCTTC. Amino acid sequence: CASSLGGLGTGNEQFF.

The rearrangement uses TRBV6-5 and TRBJ2-1; no clear D. Germline V gene sequence: CDR1 MNHEY, CDR2 SVGAGI. The CDR3 is 11 amino acids. V lost 7 bases and J 6 bases, leaving 7 bases between the germline ends. The CDR3 is CASTIGNEQFF. In DNA, the CDR3 is TGTGCCAGCACGATCGGCAATGAGCAGTTCTTC.

The chain is built from TRBV4-1 and TRBJ1-3, with TRBD1 matching over 9 bases. V shed 4 bases and J 6 bases; nucleotides not matched to a gene: 4. The CDR3 consists of 14 residues. CDR1 is MGHRA, CDR2 YSYEKL, per germline. The CDR3 sequence: CASSPQGAINTIYF. The CDR3 bases are TGCGCCAGCAGCCCACAGGGGGCTATAAACACCATATATTTT.